The TCR beta chain described here comes from a study of blood T cell repertoires in COVID-19. Whole-study context: The United States, Italy and Spain supplied acute and convalescent COVID-19 samples. Sources were T cells, B-cell-depleted T cells, or PBMCs; the material itself was cDNA or gDNA.

Original processing methods: Counts of nucleated cells, estimated from reference gene primer amplification, were obtained. Using immunoSEQ multiplex PCR, the repertoire was profiled, and TCRdb retains in-frame clones only, with some absent. V and J calls and clone size follow that table, whereas D and trimming were derived from the DNA. Of 200,000 to 250,000 clones detected, about nine tenths appear once; the ten largest clones hold 4% to 5.5%. The trim removed 6 bases at V and 1 base at J, leaving 3 bases unmatched. This CDR3 region has 14 residues. Germline CDR1 is MNHEY and CDR2 is SMNVEV (reference sequence).

This clonotype was sampled from a woman in her thirties or forties with acute or convalescent COVID-19. The chain employs TRBV27 and TRBJ1-5; 7 bases are a match to TRBD1. The sequencing input was peripheral blood. CDR3 in DNA: TGTGCCAGCAGGACAGGGAGGAGCAATCAGCCCCAGCATTTT. The encoded protein is CASRTGRSNQPQHF.